These 17 T cell receptor beta chains share one sample of origin, sequenced in a study of OX40 agonist ivuxolimab in advanced cancers. Only in-frame clones appear in the TCRdb table, and some are missing; sequencing was by immunoSEQ multiplex PCR. This table holds 85,000 to 130,000 clones, about nine tenths found once. The sample consisted of CD4+ or CD8+ T cells sorted from blood, taken in a trial of the OX40 agonist ivuxolimab. These receptors originate from an adult with an advanced solid tumor such as melanoma, head and neck, liver or kidney cancer.

To note about this clone: The sample contains more than one DNA sequence encoding this CDR3. This chain connects TRBV27 to TRBJ2-3; the D is unclear. The CDR3 is 12 amino acids. In germline, CDR1 is MNHEY, CDR2 SMNVEV (reference sequence). Trimming left V 3 bases short and J 5 bases short, with 6 bases between. The CDR3, as DNA: TGTGCCAGCAGTTTCAGTGGAGATACGCAGTATTTT. This sequence encodes CASSFSGDTQYF.

This chain connects TRBV6-4 to TRBJ2-3; D is undetermined. Deletions cut 2 bases from V and 1 base from J, with 4 bases between. CDR3 length equals 13 residues. Germline lookup yields CDR1 MRHNA and CDR2 SNTAGT. The CDR3 coding sequence is TGTGCCAGCAGTGACCAACGCACAGATACGCAGTATTTT. This codes for CASSDQRTDTQYF.

V is TRBV11-2 and J is TRBJ1-6, with unresolved D. V lost 5 bases, J lost 8 bases, and 10 bases lay in between. This CDR3 has 13 amino acids. Germline V gives CDR1 SGHAT, CDR2 FQNNGV. The CDR3 protein is CASSTTRDSPLHF. The CDR3 region has the DNA TGTGCCAGCAGCACCACTAGAGATTCACCCCTCCACTTT.

The V gene is TRBV7-9, the J gene TRBJ2-2; D is undetermined. The V gene lost 1 base and the J gene lost 6 bases, with 3 bases spanning the gap. Germline assignment: CDR1 SEHNR and CDR2 FQNEAQ (reference sequence). The CDR3 runs 12 residues. The CDR3, as DNA: TGTGCCAGCAGCTTAGGATCCGGGGAGCTGTTTTTT. Its translation is CASSLGSGELFF. The complete variable domain, with remaining parts taken from reference TRBV7-9 and TRBJ2-2, reads DTGVSQNPRHKITKRGQNVTFRCDPISEHNRLYWYRQTLGQGPEFLTYFQNEAQLEKSRLLSDRFSAERPKGSFSTLEIQRTEQGDSAMYLCASSLGSGELFFGEGSRLTVL.

This clone was observed a single time. V and J are TRBV6-5 and TRBJ1-2; 8 bases are shared with TRBD1. Germline assignment: CDR1 MNHEY and CDR2 SVGAGI. V shed 6 bases, J shed 4 bases, and the junction held 7 bases outside the gene matches. CDR3 size: 14 residues. CDR3 sequence reads: CASRLNRGGYGYTF. CDR3 coding DNA: TGTGCCAGCAGACTCAACAGGGGGGGCTATGGCTACACCTTC.

The chain uses TRBV10-3 and TRBJ2-1; 8 bases are shared with TRBD2. Germline V gives CDR1 ENHRY, CDR2 SYGVKD. Germline trimming cut 7 bases from V and 6 bases from J; bases unmatched to any gene: 5. The CDR3 is 13 residues long. Here the CDR3 reads CAITPTSVNEQFF. DNA of the CDR3: TGTGCCATCACCCCGACTAGCGTCAATGAGCAGTTCTTC.

The gene calls are TRBV7-9 and TRBJ2-5, with a possible D match to TRBD1 (5 bases). Germline loops: CDR1 SEHNR, CDR2 FQNEAQ (reference sequence). The CDR3 totals 15 residues. V was trimmed by 1 base and J by 5 bases, leaving 14 bases between them. CDR3 sequence (DNA): TGTGCCAGCAGCTTAGGCCAGGGATTGGCGGAGACCCAGTACTTC. Translating it yields CASSLGQGLAETQYF.

The chain carries TRBV7-9 and TRBJ1-2; D remains unclear. The CDR3 has 11 residues. Germline V gene lookup returns CDR1 SEHNR and CDR2 FQNEAQ (reference sequence). Trimming pared 6 bases from V and 9 bases from J, leaving 11 bases between. The CDR3 is CASSRVGRYTF. In DNA form, the CDR3 reads TGTGCCAGCAGTCGGGTAGGGCGCTACACCTTC.

The chain recombines TRBV28 with TRBJ1-1, with no clear D. The CDR3 has 12 amino acids. V lost 5 bases, J lost 7 bases, and 11 bases lay in between. In germline, CDR1 is MDHEN, CDR2 SYDVKM. CDR3 sequence reads: CASSPDRSEAFF. Here the CDR3 DNA reads TGTGCCAGCAGTCCCGATCGAAGTGAAGCTTTCTTT.

This chain joins TRBV5-1 and TRBJ2-7, with TRBD2 identical over 13 bases. Germline CDR1 is SGHRS and CDR2 is YFSETQ. V lost 3 bases, J lost 2 bases, and 8 bases stayed unmatched. The CDR3 length is 17 residues. The CDR3 loop reads CASSSGLAGAAAYEQYF. For the CDR3, the DNA is TGCGCCAGCAGCTCCGGACTAGCGGGGGCGGCGGCCTACGAGCAGTACTTC.

The V call is TRBV15, the J call TRBJ2-5; 7 positions match TRBD1. J gave up 3 bases and V 0 bases, and 1 base lay outside the gene matches. Germline CDR1 and CDR2: LNHNV and YYDKDF (reference sequence). The CDR3 has 14 residues. CDR3: CATSRETGEETQYF. Written as DNA, the CDR3 is TGTGCCACCAGCAGAGAAACAGGGGAAGAGACCCAGTACTTC.

The chain recombines TRBV5-1 with TRBJ2-1, with a weak D call TRBD1 (6 bases). The CDR3 covers 15 residues. Trimming removed 5 bases at V and 7 bases at J, with 19 bases between. From germline, CDR1 is SGHRS and CDR2 YFSETQ. The CDR3 region is CASSFAGVPENEQFF. CDR3 coding DNA: TGCGCCAGCAGTTTTGCAGGGGTCCCCGAAAATGAGCAGTTCTTC.

This chain links TRBV27 with TRBJ2-1; 8 nucleotides line up with TRBD2. V was clipped by 5 bases and J by 2 bases; unmatched bases: 5. The CDR3 spans 15 residues. CDR1 is MNHEY and CDR2 is SMNVEV in the germline V gene (reference sequence). CDR3 sequence (DNA): TGTGCCAGCAGTCGGGAGGGTCGAGCCTACAATGAGCAGTTCTTC. Translating gives CASSREGRAYNEQFF.

The V call is TRBV5-5, the J call TRBJ2-3; 12 nucleotides match TRBD2. Germline V gives CDR1 SGHKS, CDR2 YYEKEE (reference sequence). Trimming at V came to 4 bases and at J to 6 bases, leaving 12 bases not matched to a gene. This CDR3 has 17 residues. CDR3 loop: CASSPEWTSGAGDTQYF. The CDR3 DNA reads TGTGCCAGCAGCCCGGAGTGGACTAGCGGGGCTGGGGATACGCAGTATTTT. Complete variable domain (other parts from reference TRBV5-5 and TRBJ2-3): DAGVTQSPTHLIKTRGQQVTLRCSPISGHKSVSWYQQVLGQGPQFIFQYYEKEERGRGNFPDRFSARQFPNYSSELNVNALLLGDSALYLCASSPEWTSGAGDTQYFGPGTRLTVL.

The chain recombines TRBV5-6 with TRBJ2-5, with TRBD1 as a possible D gene (5 bases). The germline V gene has CDR1 SGHDT and CDR2 YYEEEE. The ends were cut back, 5 bases at V and 2 bases at J, with 10 bases in the middle. The CDR3 has 13 amino acids. The CDR3 protein is CASRVQGQETQYF. The CDR3 coding sequence is TGTGCCAGCAGAGTTCAGGGACAAGAGACCCAGTACTTC.

The chain uses TRBV7-9 and TRBJ1-1; 8 bases fit TRBD1. Germline V gene lookup returns CDR1 SEHNR and CDR2 FQNEAQ (reference sequence). V lost 4 bases, J lost 4 bases, and 14 bases stayed unmatched. This CDR3 is built from 17 residues. CDR3 bases: TGTGCCAGCAGCTCCAAGCCCCTTGGACAGGGAGGCACTGAAGCTTTCTTT. It is translated as CASSSKPLGQGGTEAFF.

This clone was recorded once. The chain combines TRBV15 with TRBJ2-1, with D tentatively TRBD1 (6 bases). The germline CDR1 and CDR2 sequences are LNHNV and YYDKDF (reference sequence). V was pared by 4 bases and J by 1 base, with 14 bases between. The CDR3 has 16 residues. The chain's CDR3 is CATSTGRTVSYNEQFF. In DNA form, the CDR3 reads TGTGCCACCAGCACGGGGCGGACAGTTTCCTACAATGAGCAGTTCTTC.